This T cell receptor beta chain was observed in a study of beta chain features in type 1 diabetes. The authors reverse transcribed all of the isolated RNA, so sequencing captured expressed TCRB transcripts. Sequencing was performed with immunoSEQ multiplex PCR; in TCRdb, only in-frame clones are kept and a portion is missing. The sample yields roughly 450,000 clones, approximately 10% seen once. CDR1 and CDR2 from the germline V gene are SEHNR and FQNEAQ (reference sequence). Trimming left V 3 bases short and J 0 bases short, with 11 bases between. This CDR3 has 15 amino acids. Sequencing was done on a sample of naive CD4+ T cells from blood. The chain recombines TRBV7-9 with TRBJ1-1, with no clear D. The TCR sequence derives from a woman between 18 and 29 years old in good health. CDR3 loop: CASSFVPAVNTEAFF. The CDR3 bases are TGTGCCAGCAGCTTTGTCCCGGCCGTGAACACTGAAGCTTTCTTT.